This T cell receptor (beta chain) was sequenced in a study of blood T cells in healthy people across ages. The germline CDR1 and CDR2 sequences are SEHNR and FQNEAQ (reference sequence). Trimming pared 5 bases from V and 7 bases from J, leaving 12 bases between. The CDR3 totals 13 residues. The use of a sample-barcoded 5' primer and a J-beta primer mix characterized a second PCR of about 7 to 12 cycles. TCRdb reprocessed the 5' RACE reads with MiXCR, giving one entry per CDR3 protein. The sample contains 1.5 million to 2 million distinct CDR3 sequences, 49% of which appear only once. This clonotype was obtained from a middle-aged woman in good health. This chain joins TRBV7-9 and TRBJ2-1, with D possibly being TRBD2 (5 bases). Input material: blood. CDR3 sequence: CASSPNGDNEQFF. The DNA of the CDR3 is TGTGCCAGCAGCCCGAACGGGGATAATGAGCAGTTCTTC.